This is a list of T cell receptor beta chains from one sample in a study of blood T cell repertoires in COVID-19. Here immunoSEQ multiplex PCR was the method, and the copy in TCRdb shows in-frame clones only, minus some. Here the sample spans about 54,000 clones, roughly 80% being singletons. The specimen sequenced was peripheral blood. These TCRs come from a woman aged 60-70 years with acute or convalescent COVID-19. Both conserved end residues are part of each CDR3. Fields, in order: V gene, CDR3 protein.

>TRBV18
CASSPNTLPSGQGETQYF
>TRBV5-8
CASSPPAGANYGYTF
>TRBV20-1
CSARRGGEQFF
>TRBV4-1
CASSQDRADGYTF
>TRBV28
CASTLGRHSNQPQHF
>TRBV30
CAWSRGSGNTIYF
>TRBV3-1/TRBV3-2
CASSPTGSGYTF
>TRBV19
CASSIGPASGHYEQYF
>TRBV15
CATSRGIAGGTDTQYF
>TRBV6-6
CASSITGFHNQPQHF
>TRBV7-3
CASCPATGLPFF
>TRBV11-2
CASSSNSGGAAETQYF
>TRBV6-1
CASSEYSNYGYTF
>TRBV5-1
CASSLAVGLAATSVTEAFF
>TRBV5-1
CASSLFAGINEQFF
>TRBV9
CASSVVTANTEAFF
>TRBV3-1/TRBV3-2
CASSPLGRGTSYEQYF
>TRBV7-2
CASSSGNTYEQYF
>TRBV7-7
CASSPTGLNTGELFF
>TRBV19
CASSRRGSTDTQYF
>TRBV5-1
CASIKEGSYEQYF
>TRBV4-2
CASSQTGALLSGANVLTF
>TRBV25-1
CASSTDRGLKNTEAFF
>TRBV6-5
CASSLNGGGQPQHF
>TRBV6-1
CASSEHIAIMPQHF
>TRBV5-1
CASSFGVRGNTEAFF